The 9 T cell receptor beta chains presented below share a single source sample, sequenced in a study of OX40 agonist ivuxolimab in advanced cancers. The protocol used for the library was the immunoSEQ multiplex PCR assay. Entries here come from immuneACCESS through TCRdb and include only in-frame sequences with V and J called. Some clones fail to appear in such tables; in the studies checked, an unresolved V gene covers under half of the shortfall, and the cause of the remainder is unknown. The sample table lists just over 14,000 clones, less than 85% of them with a count of one. The ten largest clones add up to about 30% of the sample. This sample comprised CD4+ or CD8+ T cells sorted from blood, obtained in a trial of the OX40 agonist ivuxolimab. All receptors come from an adult with an advanced solid tumor such as melanoma, head and neck, liver or kidney cancer.

This clone was counted once. The CDR3 sequence: CAGLGTGTYEQYF. CDR3 coding DNA: TGTGCCGGTTTGGGGACAGGGACCTACGAGCAGTACTTC. The chain combines TRBV2 with TRBJ2-7, with TRBD1 matching over 9 bases. Germline CDR1 is SNHLY and CDR2 is FYNNEI. The V gene end was trimmed by 11 bases and the J gene end by 2 bases; junction bases not matched to a gene: 7. The CDR3 has 13 amino acids.

This clone was picked up a small number of times. The J gene is TRBJ2-1, the V gene TRBV4-2; D call uncertain. Germline values: CDR1 LGHNA, CDR2 YNFKEQ. This CDR3 region has 11 residues. The V gene lost 5 bases and the J gene lost 6 bases, with 5 bases spanning the gap. Written as DNA, the CDR3 is TGTGCCAGCAGCATGTCCAATGAGCAGTTCTTC. Translating gives CASSMSNEQFF.

This clone is termed large. The chain employs TRBV6-5 and TRBJ2-1; D is undetermined. There are 14 residues in the CDR3. Trimming pared 8 bases from V and 5 bases from J, leaving 16 bases between. Germline lookup yields CDR1 MNHEY and CDR2 SVGAGI. Here the CDR3 DNA reads TGTGCCAGCTTTCAGGATTTCGCGAACAATGAGCAGTTCTTC. It yields the protein CASFQDFANNEQFF.

This clone came up a few times. V gene TRBV5-1 combines with J gene TRBJ1-2; 7 bases are shared with TRBD1. The V gene's germline CDR1 is SGHRS and CDR2 YFSETQ. The CDR3 sequence is 16 residues long. The junction had 10 bases not matched to a gene; V was cut back by 0 bases and J by 5 bases. CDR3 in amino acids: CASSLDTAGTVYGYTF. In DNA, the CDR3 is TGCGCCAGCAGCTTGGACACAGCCGGGACAGTGTATGGCTACACCTTC. The whole variable domain, filled in from reference TRBV5-1 and TRBJ1-2, reads KAGVTQTPRYLIKTRGQQVTLSCSPISGHRSVSWYQQTPGQGLQFLFEYFSETQRNKGNFPGRFSGRQFSNSRSEMNVSTLELGDSALYLCASSLDTAGTVYGYTFGSGTRLTVV.

The gene calls are TRBV6-1 and TRBJ2-3; possible D gene TRBD2, 5 bases. Trimming shortened V by 3 bases and J by 6 bases, and 10 bases separated the two germline ends. The CDR3 sequence is 13 residues long. The germline CDR1 and CDR2 sequences are MNHNS and SASEGT. CDR3 in amino acids: CASSDRPGDTQYF. In DNA form, the CDR3 reads TGTGCCAGCAGTGATCGACCGGGGGATACGCAGTATTTT.

The V and J genes are TRBV18 and TRBJ2-7; D gene uncertain. The V end lost 2 bases, the J end lost 0 bases, and 5 bases lay between the germline ends. The CDR3 contains 13 residues. Germline V gene lookup returns CDR1 KGHSH and CDR2 LQKENI. The CDR3 DNA is TGTGCCAGCTCACCAAGGGACTCCTACGAGCAGTACTTC. Protein: CASSPRDSYEQYF.

This clone was seen more than once but under ten times. V gene TRBV29-1 combines with J gene TRBJ1-1, with 7 bases matching TRBD1. The CDR3 extends over 13 amino acids. V lost 6 bases and J lost 1; bases outside the gene matches: 5. Germline CDR1 reads SQVTM; CDR2 reads ANQGSEA. The DNA of the CDR3 is TGCAGCGTATACCGGGACAGGAACACTGAAGCTTTCTTT. Its translation is CSVYRDRNTEAFF.

This clone was counted only a few times. The V call is TRBV6-6, the J call TRBJ2-1; 13 bases fit TRBD2. CDR3 length equals 16 residues. Trimming removed 6 bases from V and 8 bases from J; junction bases left unmatched: 10. Germline V gene lookup returns CDR1 MNHNY and CDR2 SVGAGI (reference sequence). The CDR3 DNA reads TGTGCCAGCAGGCGGACTAGCGGGAGTGACCTGGATGAGCAGTTCTTC. Translation: CASRRTSGSDLDEQFF.

V is TRBV9 and J is TRBJ1-4; D gene ambiguous. Deletions cut 3 bases from V and 7 bases from J, with 13 bases between. Germline CDR1 SGDLS, CDR2 YYNGEE. The CDR3 is 14 amino acids. CDR3 residues: CASSAGPYGEKLFF. The CDR3 DNA sequence: TGTGCCAGCAGCGCCGGGCCCTATGGTGAAAAACTGTTTTTT.